The clone carrying this TCR beta chain was seen only a few times. No antigen is known for it. The sample comes from a study of regulatory T cells in long-lasting Graves disease. Points from the study as a whole: Persistent disease was associated with favored TRBV28 usage and with favored use of TRBJ1-2 and TRBJ2-5.

There are 17 residues in the CDR3. The V gene lost 0 bases and the J gene lost 0 bases, with 12 bases spanning the gap. The V gene's germline CDR1 is KGHDR and CDR2 SFDVKD. As to time point: newly diagnosed GD, antithyroid drugs for less than 3 months. PBMC RNA served as the TCR library source. Blood from the periphery, around 9 milliliters in all, was drawn into EDTA tubes. iRepertoire HTBI primers and Arm-PCR of CDR3 regions built TCR beta libraries. MiXCR, run by TCRdb on the multiplex PCR reads, gives a single entry per CDR3 protein. The sample includes about 320,000 distinct CDR3 sequences, over 15% of them seen just once.

This chain uses TRBV24-1 with TRBJ2-3; no reliable D call. The TCR comes from a female donor with Graves disease. Sequenced here: peripheral blood mononuclear cells (PBMCs), sampled at new diagnosis, from a patient treated with antithyroid drugs. CDR3 DNA sequence: TGTGCCACCAGTGATTTGCGGAGTAGTCTTAGCACAGATACGCAGTATTTT. Translating gives CATSDLRSSLSTDTQYF.